These T cell receptor beta chains were read from a single sample in a study of blood T cell repertoires in COVID-19. Libraries were prepared by immunoSEQ multiplex PCR; TCRdb keeps only in-frame clonotypes and omits some of them. The sample gives about 60,000 clones, more than 75% of which show up once; roughly 8% is in the top ten. Sequencing was performed on peripheral blood. Receptors originate from a woman older than 75 with acute or convalescent COVID-19. CDR3s include the opening cysteine and the closing phenylalanine or tryptophan. A D gene is named only where the DNA matches it firmly. Not all rows give a size; the values are once, few, many and, for expanded clones, a class.

TRBJ2-7	TRBV10-3	.	.	TGTGCCATCAAAGAGGACAGAGGCTCCTACGAGCAGTACTTC	CAIKEDRGSYEQYF
TRBJ1-1	TRBV18	.	.	TGTGCCAGCTCACCAAACAGGGTTCCGAACACTGAAGCTTTCTTT	CASSPNRVPNTEAFF
TRBJ1-5	TRBV29-1	.	.	TGCAGCGTTGTTGTGCAGGGAAATCAGCCCCAGCATTTT	CSVVVQGNQPQHF
TRBJ1-1	TRBV30	TRBD1	.	TGTGCCTGGGACAGGGGTCCAAACACTGAAGCTTTCTTT	CAWDRGPNTEAFF
TRBJ1-1	TRBV14	.	.	TGTGCCAGCAGCCAAGATCTGGGCATTTCGAACACTGAAGCTTTCTTT	CASSQDLGISNTEAFF
TRBJ1-1	TRBV7-9	.	medium-sized	TGTGCCAGCAGTTCCCCGACAGACATGAACACTGAAGCTTTCTTT	CASSSPTDMNTEAFF
TRBJ2-7	TRBV6-1	TRBD1	.	TGTGCCAGCAGTGAAGCGCGGTTGGGACAGGGCTACGAGCAGTACTTC	CASSEARLGQGYEQYF
TRBJ2-6	TRBV3-1/TRBV3-2	.	.	TGTGCCAGCAGCCCACAGTCGTCCCCCAACGTCCTGACTTTC	CASSPQSSPNVLTF
TRBJ1-1	TRBV18	.	few	TGTGCCAGCTCACCACAGGGCGCGGGCACTGAAGCTTTCTTT	CASSPQGAGTEAFF
TRBJ1-1	TRBV27	.	.	TGTGCCAGCGGACGGGGCAGGGGCACTGAAGCTTTCTTT	CASGRGRGTEAFF
TRBJ2-5	TRBV7-9	TRBD1	once	TGTGCCAGCAGCTTAGGGGACAGGGTGCAAGAGACCCAGTACTTC	CASSLGDRVQETQYF
TRBJ2-1	TRBV4-2	TRBD1	.	TGTGCCAGCAGCCAAGATGGTCGGGGACAGTACAATGAGCAGTTCTTC	CASSQDGRGQYNEQFF
TRBJ1-2	TRBV27	TRBD1	.	TGTGCCAGCAGTTCCGACAGGGGGTTCTATGGCTACACCTTC	CASSSDRGFYGYTF
TRBJ2-5	TRBV11-2	.	.	TGTGCCAGCAGCTTAGATGTTGCAGGGCGCCGGGGGGAGACCCAGTACTTC	CASSLDVAGRRGETQYF
TRBJ2-7	TRBV27	TRBD2	.	TGTGCCAGCAGTTCTCGGGGGGGGCGGTTGGCCGCCTACGAGCAGTACTTC	CASSSRGGRLAAYEQYF
TRBJ1-2	TRBV28	.	.	TGTGCCAGCAGTTTATCCCATTACAGGGAGAGGGGCTACACCTTC	CASSLSHYRERGYTF
TRBJ2-1	TRBV2	TRBD2	.	TGTGCCAGCAGTGAAGGGACTAGCGGATACAATGAGCAGTTCTTC	CASSEGTSGYNEQFF
TRBJ2-1	TRBV27	TRBD1	.	TGTGCCAGCAGTAAACAGGGGCTGGCCTACAATGAGCAGTTCTTC	CASSKQGLAYNEQFF
TRBJ2-7	TRBV2	TRBD2	.	TGTGCCGGGAGAAGGACTAGCAGCAACTACGAGCAGTACTTC	CAGRRTSSNYEQYF
TRBJ2-5	TRBV27	.	.	TGTGCCAGCAGTTTATTCGGGGATCAGACCCAGTACTTC	CASSLFGDQTQYF
TRBJ2-5	TRBV19	TRBD2	.	TGTGCCAGTAGTAGACGGACTAGCTTGGAAGAGACCCAGTACTTC	CASSRRTSLEETQYF
TRBJ1-1	TRBV27	TRBD1	.	TGTGCCAGCAGTTCGGGACAGGGGAGGCGGAACACTGAAGCTTTCTTT	CASSSGQGRRNTEAFF
TRBJ2-3	TRBV7-8	TRBD1	.	TGTGCCAGCAGCTTATTTCTGGGACAGGGAACAGATACGCAGTATTTT	CASSLFLGQGTDTQYF
TRBJ1-3	TRBV4-1	.	.	TGCGCCAGCAGCCTCAGACTGATCTCTGGAAACACCATATATTTT	CASSLRLISGNTIYF
TRBJ2-3	TRBV7-2	.	.	TGTGCCAGCAGCCTGGGGGGATGGAGCACAGATACGCAGTATTTT	CASSLGGWSTDTQYF
TRBJ2-1	TRBV14	.	once	TGTGCCAGCAGCCAAGATCTAGGGGGTGAGCAGTTCTTC	CASSQDLGGEQFF
TRBJ2-7	TRBV5-4	TRBD2	.	TGTGCCAGCAGCTCGGGACTAGCGGAACCTGGTAAAAACTTC	CASSSGLAEPGKNF
TRBJ1-1	TRBV28	TRBD1	few	TGTGCCAGCAGTCTGGACAGGCCAAAAACTGAAGCTTTCTTT	CASSLDRPKTEAFF
TRBJ2-7	TRBV18	.	.	TGTGCCAGCTCACGAACAGAACTACTAGCCTCCTACGAGCAGTACTTC	CASSRTELLASYEQYF
TRBJ2-1	TRBV14	.	once	TGTGCCAGCAGCCAAGACAAGAGGGGGGGCAAGCAGTTCTTC	CASSQDKRGGKQFF
TRBJ2-1	TRBV9	TRBD2	.	TGTGCCAGCAGCGTAGGTATAGCGGGAGCCTATTACAATGAGCAGTTCTTC	CASSVGIAGAYYNEQFF
TRBJ2-7	TRBV27	.	.	TGTGCCAGCAGTGCAAAGGGTGAGAGGGTCTACGAGCAGTACTTC	CASSAKGERVYEQYF
TRBJ2-1	TRBV25-1	.	few	TGTGCCAGCGGCTACGCGGAATGGGAGCAGTTCTTC	CASGYAEWEQFF
TRBJ1-4	TRBV28	.	once	TGTGCCAGCAGTTTACGGCAGGTTGGAACTAATGAAAAACTGTTTTTT	CASSLRQVGTNEKLFF
TRBJ1-1	TRBV6-5	TRBD1	once	TGTGCCACCAGGGGGGGGGTCGGAGGGAACACTGAAGCTTTCTTT	CATRGGVGGNTEAFF
TRBJ2-7	TRBV28	.	once	TGTGCCAGCAGTTTATATATACAGGCTGAGCAGTACTTC	CASSLYIQAEQYF
TRBJ2-7	TRBV24-1	.	.	TGTGCCACCAGTGATTTCGGAGGGGCCCCATCCTACGAGCAGTACTTC	CATSDFGGAPSYEQYF
TRBJ1-2	TRBV20-1	.	.	TGCAGTGCTAGTCATAGGGGAATTGCGGGATCTGGCTACACCTTC	CSASHRGIAGSGYTF
TRBJ2-7	TRBV13	.	.	TGTGCCAGCAGCCCTCTGGCGGGGGCTAGGAGCTCCTACGAGCAGTACTTC	CASSPLAGARSSYEQYF
TRBJ2-5	TRBV18	.	.	TGTGCCAGCTCACCCGGGACAAAAGAGACCCAGTACTTC	CASSPGTKETQYF
TRBJ1-2	TRBV28	TRBD1	medium-sized	TGTGCCAGCAGTCCCGGGACAGTCACTAACTATGGCTACACCTTC	CASSPGTVTNYGYTF
TRBJ1-6	TRBV27	.	.	TGTGCCAGCAGTCTCTCCCTTTTGGACAGCAGAGCTTCACCCCTCCACTTT	CASSLSLLDSRASPLHF
TRBJ1-6	TRBV20-1	TRBD1	once	TGCAGTGCTAGTCCAGGGGGCGGATCCTATAATTCACCCCTCCACTTT	CSASPGGGSYNSPLHF
TRBJ2-1	TRBV28	.	.	TGTGCCAGCAGACAGGGCCCAAGCTCCAATGAGCAGTTCTTC	CASRQGPSSNEQFF
TRBJ2-5	TRBV9	TRBD1	.	TGTGCCAGCAGCGTAGGGGACAGGGGCACGAAGCAAGAGACCCAGTACTTC	CASSVGDRGTKQETQYF